This entry describes one T cell receptor (beta chain). This record comes from a study of pediatric ulcerative colitis. Study-level background: Seven patients showed pancolitis and two showed left-sided colitis.

Up to 500,000 reads were sequenced per sample. Some clones are missing from TCRdb's copy, which holds only in-frame ones; the method was immunoSEQ multiplex PCR. The sample shows about 14,000 clones, more than 80% of them seen only once. The diagnostic colonoscopy in ulcerative colitis patients preceded any immunosuppressive treatment. Colonoscopy and blood draw happened at the same time. Germline values: CDR1 SGHAT, CDR2 FQNNGV. This CDR3 is built from 15 residues. With 1 base removed from V and 0 bases from J, the gap between germline ends came to 10 bases. Sequenced: blood. The TCR comes from a boy aged 5-17 years with moderate ulcerative colitis. This sequence joins TRBV11-2 and TRBJ2-7; D is perhaps TRBD2 (5 bases). The CDR3 region is CASSLGRGFSYEQYF. The CDR3 DNA sequence: TGTGCCAGCAGCTTAGGCCGGGGATTCTCCTACGAGCAGTACTTC.